A single sample is the source of the 7 T cell receptor beta chains below, sequenced in a study of blood T cell repertoires in COVID-19. Repertoires were generated with immunoSEQ multiplex PCR, while TCRdb's copy carries only in-frame clones and drops some. The table records about 250,000 clones, roughly 80% of them present only once. Source material: PBMCs or T cells enriched from blood (not recorded which). The origin of the receptors is a man between 40 and 49 years old who had been exposed to COVID-19.

The chain combines TRBV5-1 with TRBJ1-6; 8 positions agree with TRBD1. The CDR3 is 14 amino acids. CDR1 is SGHRS and CDR2 is YFSETQ in the germline V gene. The V segment lost 3 bases and the J segment 7 bases; nucleotides outside the gene matches: 3. The CDR3 coding sequence is TGCGCCAGCAGCTGGGACAGGCTGAATTCACCCCTCCACTTT. Its translation is CASSWDRLNSPLHF.

This rearrangement joins TRBV19 to TRBJ2-7, with a tentative D call TRBD2 (6 bases). V lost 3 bases, J lost 4 bases, and 13 bases lay in between. Germline lookup yields CDR1 LNHDA and CDR2 SQIVND (reference sequence). The CDR3 sequence is 14 residues long. CDR3 DNA: TGTGCCAGTAGTATGGAGGGTGAGTGGTACGAGCAGTACTTC. This codes for CASSMEGEWYEQYF.

This clone was picked up one time. The genes are TRBV5-1 and TRBJ1-5; 9 positions agree with TRBD1. CDR1 SGHRS and CDR2 YFSETQ come from the germline V gene. The ends lost 4 bases at V and 2 bases at J; junction bases unmatched: 25. The CDR3 length is 22 residues. This CDR3 reads CASSQIEGRGTGTQGGNQPQHF. CDR3 bases: TGCGCCAGCAGCCAAATAGAAGGAAGGGGGACAGGGACCCAAGGGGGCAATCAGCCCCAGCATTTT.

This clone was seen a single time. The rearrangement joins TRBV9 to TRBJ2-5; 7 bases fit TRBD2. V shed 1 base and J 7 bases; nucleotides not matched to a gene: 10. The CDR3 loop spans 15 amino acids. Germline loops: CDR1 SGDLS, CDR2 YYNGEE. The CDR3 nucleotides read TGTGCCAGCAGCGTACAGGACCTACCGGGGGGGACCCAGTACTTC. It translates to CASSVQDLPGGTQYF.

J is TRBJ1-2 and V is TRBV14; no clear D. Trimming cost V 4 bases and J 0 bases, with 12 bases left between them. The CDR3 is made up of 15 amino acids. CDR1 and CDR2 from the germline V gene are SGHDN and FVKESK. The CDR3 sequence is CASSLRGGANYGYTF. For the CDR3, the DNA is TGTGCCAGCAGCCTCCGGGGAGGAGCTAACTATGGCTACACCTTC.

Points on this clone: Compared with germline, one end of the junction differs, possibly owing to a read error. The chain employs TRBV12-3 or TRBV12-4 and TRBJ2-5, with 7 bases that match TRBD2. The CDR3 length is 13 residues. The CDR3 coding sequence is TGTGCCAGCAGTCTAGCGGCCAAAGAGACCCAGTACTTC. It is translated as CASSLAAKETQYF.

The rearrangement uses TRBV12-3 or TRBV12-4 and TRBJ2-5, with D perhaps matching TRBD1 (6 bases). The CDR3 consists of 12 residues. Deletions cut 6 bases from V and 7 bases from J, with 12 bases between. CDR3 sequence: CASRFARGTQYF. The CDR3 coding sequence is TGTGCCAGCAGATTCGCCAGGGGGACCCAGTACTTC.